A selection of T cell receptor beta chains follows, all from one sample in a study of blood T cell repertoires in COVID-19. Produced via immunoSEQ multiplex PCR; TCRdb's table is partial and in-frame only. The sample carries roughly 280,000 clones, 80% to 90% recorded once. The sequenced sample consisted of PBMCs or T cells enriched from blood (not recorded which). These receptors came from a woman younger than 35 who had recovered from COVID-19. Both conserved end residues are part of each CDR3. The D gene is left open where the match is weak. Clone sizes are given selectively: once, few, many, or a class where the clone is expanded.

J gene: TRBJ1-4; V gene: TRBV19; clone size: NA; D gene: NA; CDR3 DNA: TGTGCCAGTAACCCCGGGACAAGTAATGAAAAACTGTTTTTT; CDR3 protein: CASNPGTSNEKLFF
J gene: TRBJ1-1; V gene: TRBV18; clone size: NA; D gene: NA; CDR3 DNA: TGTGCCAGCTCACCGTTCAGGGCGAACACTGAAGCTTTCTTT; CDR3 protein: CASSPFRANTEAFF
J gene: TRBJ2-3; V gene: TRBV5-1; clone size: once; D gene: NA; CDR3 DNA: TGCGCCAGCAGCTTGGAACAGGTTAGCACAGATACGCAGTATTTT; CDR3 protein: CASSLEQVSTDTQYF
J gene: TRBJ2-4; V gene: TRBV5-1; clone size: once; D gene: TRBD1; CDR3 DNA: TGCGCCAGCAGCTTGGGACAGGGGAGCATTCAGTACTTC; CDR3 protein: CASSLGQGSIQYF
J gene: TRBJ1-1; V gene: TRBV27; clone size: NA; D gene: TRBD1; CDR3 DNA: TGTGCCAGCAGCTTGGACAGGGGGCTAACTGAAGCTTTCTTT; CDR3 protein: CASSLDRGLTEAFF
J gene: TRBJ2-5; V gene: TRBV6-1; clone size: NA; D gene: NA; CDR3 DNA: TGTGCCAGCAGTGAAGGTGGGGCCGGAGAGACCCAGTACTTC; CDR3 protein: CASSEGGAGETQYF
J gene: TRBJ2-5; V gene: TRBV27; clone size: NA; D gene: TRBD1; CDR3 DNA: TGTGCCAGCAGTCCGACAGGGGATGAGACCCAGTACTTC; CDR3 protein: CASSPTGDETQYF
J gene: TRBJ2-7; V gene: TRBV2; clone size: NA; D gene: TRBD1; CDR3 DNA: TGTGCCAGCAGAACCTTCACCGGGACAGGGGCTGGGGAGCAGTACTTC; CDR3 protein: CASRTFTGTGAGEQYF
J gene: TRBJ2-3; V gene: TRBV12-3/TRBV12-4; clone size: NA; D gene: NA; CDR3 DNA: TGTGCCAGCAGTTTAGCGCGAGAAAATACGCAGTATTTT; CDR3 protein: CASSLARENTQYF
J gene: TRBJ2-1; V gene: TRBV7-3; clone size: NA; D gene: TRBD1; CDR3 DNA: TGTGCCAGCAGCCTGCAGACAGGGGAAATGGGAAATGAGCAGTTCTTC; CDR3 protein: CASSLQTGEMGNEQFF
J gene: TRBJ1-3; V gene: TRBV30; clone size: NA; D gene: TRBD1; CDR3 DNA: TGTGCCTGGGACAGGGGGACCTCTGGAAACACCATATATTTT; CDR3 protein: CAWDRGTSGNTIYF
J gene: TRBJ2-1; V gene: TRBV27; clone size: once; D gene: TRBD2; CDR3 DNA: TGTGCCAGCAGTCTACTTCCGGGACGGGGAGGGGTGAGTGAGCAGTTCTTC; CDR3 protein: CASSLLPGRGGVSEQFF
J gene: TRBJ2-6; V gene: TRBV11-3; clone size: NA; D gene: NA; CDR3 DNA: TGTGCCAGCAGCTTTACAAGCTCTGGGGCCAACGTCCTGACTTTC; CDR3 protein: CASSFTSSGANVLTF
J gene: TRBJ2-3; V gene: TRBV7-3; clone size: once; D gene: NA; CDR3 DNA: TGTGCCAGCAGCCGGGGTCGCGGGGGCACAGATACGCAGTATTTT; CDR3 protein: CASSRGRGGTDTQYF
J gene: TRBJ2-1; V gene: TRBV14; clone size: NA; D gene: NA; CDR3 DNA: TGTGCCAGCAGCCAAGATTCCCTACCGCCTGAGCAGTTCTTC; CDR3 protein: CASSQDSLPPEQFF
J gene: TRBJ2-2; V gene: TRBV9; clone size: NA; D gene: NA; CDR3 DNA: TGTGCCAGCAGCGTAGCCCCACTTCTCAACACCGGGGAGCTGTTTTTT; CDR3 protein: CASSVAPLLNTGELFF
J gene: TRBJ2-1; V gene: TRBV5-1; clone size: NA; D gene: TRBD2; CDR3 DNA: TGCGCCAGCAGCGTCACCGCCGGACTAGCGGATATCTTC; CDR3 protein: CASSVTAGLADIF
J gene: TRBJ1-5; V gene: TRBV9; clone size: NA; D gene: NA; CDR3 DNA: TGTGCCAGCAGCGTAGCTCCGCGACAGCCCCAGCATTTT; CDR3 protein: CASSVAPRQPQHF
J gene: TRBJ2-1; V gene: TRBV25-1; clone size: NA; D gene: TRBD2; CDR3 DNA: TGTGCCAGCAGTGAATTGGGACTAGGGTCCTACAATGAGCAGTTCTTC; CDR3 protein: CASSELGLGSYNEQFF
J gene: TRBJ2-5; V gene: TRBV5-5; clone size: few; D gene: NA; CDR3 DNA: TGTGCCAGCAGCTTAACTGGGACAAACCAAGAGACCCAGTACTTC; CDR3 protein: CASSLTGTNQETQYF
J gene: TRBJ2-5; V gene: TRBV3-1/TRBV3-2; clone size: NA; D gene: NA; CDR3 DNA: TGTGCCAGCAGCCAAGATGGGAAGGGGGGGGAGACCCAGTACTTC; CDR3 protein: CASSQDGKGGETQYF
J gene: TRBJ2-4; V gene: TRBV18; clone size: few; D gene: TRBD2; CDR3 DNA: TGTGCCAGCTCACCTGCCTTGTGGAGCGGGGGATCTACGGCCAAAAACATTCAGTACTTC; CDR3 protein: CASSPALWSGGSTAKNIQYF
J gene: TRBJ1-4; V gene: TRBV20-1; clone size: once; D gene: NA; CDR3 DNA: TGCAGTGCTAGTCGGTCAGGGGTCCCTGTAACTAATGAAAAACTGTTTTTT; CDR3 protein: CSASRSGVPVTNEKLFF
J gene: TRBJ1-5; V gene: TRBV27; clone size: once; D gene: NA; CDR3 DNA: TGTGCCAGCAGTTTATCGAGGGGGGGTGGTCAGCCCCAGCATTTT; CDR3 protein: CASSLSRGGGQPQHF
J gene: TRBJ1-2; V gene: TRBV5-4; clone size: NA; D gene: NA; CDR3 DNA: TGTGCCAGCAGCTCAGGACACCTCTATGGCTACACCTTC; CDR3 protein: CASSSGHLYGYTF
J gene: TRBJ2-7; V gene: TRBV6-4; clone size: NA; D gene: TRBD2; CDR3 DNA: TGTGCCAGCAGTCCACGGGCGGGGGGATCCTACGAGCAGTACTTC; CDR3 protein: CASSPRAGGSYEQYF
J gene: TRBJ2-7; V gene: TRBV18; clone size: NA; D gene: TRBD1; CDR3 DNA: TGTGCCAGCTCGCCCGGGACAGGGTCCTACGAGCAGTACTTC; CDR3 protein: CASSPGTGSYEQYF
J gene: TRBJ1-5; V gene: TRBV12-3/TRBV12-4; clone size: NA; D gene: NA; CDR3 DNA: TGTGCCAGCAGTTTCGAGGGTAATCAGCCCCAGCATTTT; CDR3 protein: CASSFEGNQPQHF
J gene: TRBJ1-1; V gene: TRBV7-3; clone size: NA; D gene: TRBD1; CDR3 DNA: TGTGCCAGCAGCTTAACGGGACAGCGTGAAGCTTTCTTT; CDR3 protein: CASSLTGQREAFF
J gene: TRBJ1-1; V gene: TRBV5-5; clone size: NA; D gene: NA; CDR3 DNA: TGTGCCAGCACCCTCCCAGGTGGCACTGAAGCTTTCTTT; CDR3 protein: CASTLPGGTEAFF
J gene: TRBJ2-2; V gene: TRBV5-1; clone size: NA; D gene: TRBD2; CDR3 DNA: TGCGCCAGCAGCTCCGGACTAGCGGGGGGCCGCACCGGGGAGCTGTTTTTT; CDR3 protein: CASSSGLAGGRTGELFF
J gene: TRBJ1-3; V gene: TRBV3-1/TRBV3-2; clone size: NA; D gene: TRBD1; CDR3 DNA: TGTGCCAGCAGCCGGGACAGCGCCAGGGGAGGAAACACCATATATTTT; CDR3 protein: CASSRDSARGGNTIYF
J gene: TRBJ2-1; V gene: TRBV18; clone size: NA; D gene: NA; CDR3 DNA: TGTGCCAGCTCACCGCGATTAGCGGTCCCCTCCTACAATGAGCAGTTCTTC; CDR3 protein: CASSPRLAVPSYNEQFF
J gene: TRBJ1-2; V gene: TRBV5-5; clone size: NA; D gene: NA; CDR3 DNA: TGTGCCAGCAGCTTGGCCACTGGTCCTAACTATGGCTACACCTTC; CDR3 protein: CASSLATGPNYGYTF
J gene: TRBJ1-2; V gene: TRBV14; clone size: once; D gene: NA; CDR3 DNA: TGTGCCAGCAGCCAAGTCGGGTTCGGCTATGGCTACACCTTC; CDR3 protein: CASSQVGFGYGYTF
J gene: TRBJ2-7; V gene: TRBV9; clone size: NA; D gene: TRBD2; CDR3 DNA: TGTGCCAGCAGCCCCGGGGGGGGCGAGCAGTACTTC; CDR3 protein: CASSPGGGEQYF
J gene: TRBJ1-1; V gene: TRBV3-1/TRBV3-2; clone size: many; D gene: TRBD1; CDR3 DNA: TGTGCCAGCAGTCGACAGGGCTCTGAAGCTTTCTTT; CDR3 protein: CASSRQGSEAFF
J gene: TRBJ2-7; V gene: TRBV27; clone size: NA; D gene: TRBD1; CDR3 DNA: TGTGCCAGCAGTTTAGCCCTGGGACAGGGGGACTCCTACGAGCAGTACTTC; CDR3 protein: CASSLALGQGDSYEQYF
J gene: TRBJ2-5; V gene: TRBV9; clone size: NA; D gene: TRBD2; CDR3 DNA: TGTGCCAGCAGCCCCAGCTGGGCGGGGGGACTCCAAGAGACCCAGTACTTC; CDR3 protein: CASSPSWAGGLQETQYF
J gene: TRBJ2-1; V gene: TRBV2; clone size: NA; D gene: TRBD1; CDR3 DNA: TGTGCCAGCAGTCCGGGACAGTCCTTCTACAATGAGCAGTTCTTC; CDR3 protein: CASSPGQSFYNEQFF
J gene: TRBJ2-3; V gene: TRBV24-1; clone size: NA; D gene: NA; CDR3 DNA: TGTGCCACCAGTGATGCCGGAGATACGCAGTATTTT; CDR3 protein: CATSDAGDTQYF
J gene: TRBJ2-2; V gene: TRBV19; clone size: NA; D gene: NA; CDR3 DNA: TGTGCCACTACCAGGGACTTAACCGGGGAGCTGTTTTTT; CDR3 protein: CATTRDLTGELFF
J gene: TRBJ1-2; V gene: TRBV19; clone size: NA; D gene: NA; CDR3 DNA: TGTGCCAGTAGTATCCCCGGACAGCCCCCCGGTGGCTACACCTTC; CDR3 protein: CASSIPGQPPGGYTF
J gene: TRBJ2-1; V gene: TRBV6-5; clone size: NA; D gene: NA; CDR3 DNA: TGTGCCAGCAGGGGGGGTTCAGGAAGTGAGCAGTTCTTC; CDR3 protein: CASRGGSGSEQFF
J gene: TRBJ1-1; V gene: TRBV5-8; clone size: NA; D gene: NA; CDR3 DNA: TGTGCCAGCAGTATCAGGGGGAACACTGAAGCTTTCTTT; CDR3 protein: CASSIRGNTEAFF
J gene: TRBJ2-2; V gene: TRBV2; clone size: NA; D gene: NA; CDR3 DNA: TGTGCCAGCCAGCAAGGGGCGAACACCGGGGAGCTGTTTTTT; CDR3 protein: CASQQGANTGELFF
J gene: TRBJ1-2; V gene: TRBV3-1/TRBV3-2; clone size: NA; D gene: NA; CDR3 DNA: TGTGCCAGCAGCTTCCGGGAGCGGGGAGGCTACACCTTC; CDR3 protein: CASSFRERGGYTF
J gene: TRBJ2-3; V gene: TRBV29-1; clone size: once; D gene: TRBD2; CDR3 DNA: TGCAGCGCTGAGCCGGGACTAGCTGTAACAGATACGCAGTATTTT; CDR3 protein: CSAEPGLAVTDTQYF
J gene: TRBJ1-2; V gene: TRBV4-1; clone size: NA; D gene: TRBD1; CDR3 DNA: TGCGCCAGCAGCCAGCCGGGACAGGGACCGAATGGCTACACCTTC; CDR3 protein: CASSQPGQGPNGYTF
J gene: TRBJ2-3; V gene: TRBV10-1; clone size: NA; D gene: NA; CDR3 DNA: TGCGCCAGCAGCACGGACAGTCCAGTAAGCACAGATACGCAGTATTTT; CDR3 protein: CASSTDSPVSTDTQYF
J gene: TRBJ1-1; V gene: TRBV7-9; clone size: NA; D gene: NA; CDR3 DNA: TGTGCCAGCAGCTCCGATAACGACGGGGGTATGGAAGCTTTCTTT; CDR3 protein: CASSSDNDGGMEAFF
J gene: TRBJ1-3; V gene: TRBV30; clone size: NA; D gene: TRBD1; CDR3 DNA: TGTGCCTGGGGGACAGGGGGTTCCTCTGGAAACACCATATATTTT; CDR3 protein: CAWGTGGSSGNTIYF
J gene: TRBJ1-1; V gene: TRBV5-8; clone size: few; D gene: TRBD1; CDR3 DNA: TGTGCCAGCAGCTGGGGACAGGGGGCGTCTGAAGCTTTCTTT; CDR3 protein: CASSWGQGASEAFF
J gene: TRBJ1-2; V gene: TRBV18; clone size: NA; D gene: NA; CDR3 DNA: TGTGCCAGCTCACCAAGCGGAACCTATGGCTACACCTTC; CDR3 protein: CASSPSGTYGYTF
J gene: TRBJ1-2; V gene: TRBV18; clone size: NA; D gene: TRBD1; CDR3 DNA: TGTGCCAGCTCACCGGGACCAGGGGGGAACTATGGCTACACCTTC; CDR3 protein: CASSPGPGGNYGYTF
J gene: TRBJ1-1; V gene: TRBV24-1; clone size: NA; D gene: TRBD1; CDR3 DNA: TGTGCCACCTTGAACAGGGGAAGGGGGAACACTGAAGCTTTCTTT; CDR3 protein: CATLNRGRGNTEAFF